Following are 9 T cell receptor beta chains from one sample sequenced in a study of T cell repertoires in cytomegalovirus infection. Antigen specificity for these receptors is unknown. TCRdb passed the reads through MiXCR, listing each CDR3 protein once. The sample has under 150,000 distinct CDR3 sequences; around 31% are singletons. This specimen consisted of CD8+ T cells from cultured PBMCs, obtained from culture after CMV antigen stimulation. The receptors here all came from a human donor in good health (CMV status not recorded). Some clones in this sample may be carry-over from other donors' samples.

This clonotype was seen only a few times. The V and J genes are TRBV20-1 and TRBJ1-6; unclear D gene. Germline V gene data show CDR1 as DFQATT and CDR2 as SNEGSKA (reference sequence). CDR3 length equals 11 residues. Trimming took 5 bases from V and 10 from J, leaving 9 bases between them. The CDR3 coding sequence is TGCAGTGCTCGGGTAGACTCACCCCTCCACTTT. Its protein is CSARVDSPLHF.

In its sample, this clonotype was seen a few times. This chain links TRBV7-9 with TRBJ1-1, with a possible D match to TRBD1 (5 bases). Trimming removed 4 bases at V and 0 bases at J, with 9 bases between. Germline loops: CDR1 SEHNR, CDR2 FQNEAQ (reference sequence). The CDR3 is 14 residues long. CDR3 bases: TGTGCCAGCAGCTCGACGACAGTGAACACTGAAGCTTTCTTT. It codes for CASSSTTVNTEAFF.

The chain combines TRBV13 with TRBJ2-7; 10 nucleotides match TRBD2. CDR1 and CDR2 (germline): PRHDT, FYEKMQ (reference sequence). V trimming: 1 base; J trimming: 5 bases; junction bases outside the gene matches: 2. CDR3 length equals 14 residues. The CDR3 bases are TGTGCCAGCAGCTTAGATCTAGCGGGGGACGAGCAGTACTTC. Its protein product is CASSLDLAGDEQYF.

This clonotype was recorded at least ten times. V and J are TRBV28 and TRBJ2-3; weak D call: TRBD1 (5 bases). This CDR3 has 14 residues. V shed 8 bases and J shed 1 base, with 13 bases lying between them. CDR1 and CDR2 from the germline V gene are MDHEN and SYDVKM. CDR3 residues: CASSLLQGTDTQYF. The CDR3 region has the DNA TGTGCCAGCTCCTTACTACAGGGCACAGATACGCAGTATTTT.

This clonotype has a handful of counts. The J gene is TRBJ2-7, the V gene TRBV7-6; TRBD2 is a possible D gene (6 bases). Germline V gene data show CDR1 as SGHVS and CDR2 as FNYEAQ. Trimming stripped 3 bases from V and 6 bases from J, with 9 bases between. The CDR3 runs 12 residues. CDR3 protein: CASSFGGAEQYF. CDR3 nucleotide sequence: TGTGCCAGCAGCTTTGGAGGGGCCGAGCAGTACTTC.

The rearrangement links TRBV28 to TRBJ2-1; D unresolved. Trimming pared 5 bases from V and 2 bases from J, leaving 13 bases between. The CDR3 is 15 amino acids. Germline V lookup: CDR1 MDHEN, CDR2 SYDVKM. The CDR3 nucleotides are TGTGCCAGCAGTCGGGTAGCACCACCCTACAATGAGCAGTTCTTC. Residues: CASSRVAPPYNEQFF.

This clonotype has more than one count but fewer than ten. V and J are TRBV10-2 and TRBJ1-2; D possibly corresponds to TRBD1 (6 bases). Trimming left V 4 bases short and J 4 bases short, with 19 bases between. This CDR3 has 16 amino acids. Germline values: CDR1 WSHSY, CDR2 SAAADI. CDR3 residues: CASSAAGDLPVYGYTF. The CDR3 region has the DNA TGCGCCAGCAGTGCGGCAGGGGACCTACCCGTCTATGGCTACACCTTC.

This chain uses TRBV20-1 with TRBJ1-2; possible D gene TRBD1, 5 bases. The CDR3 totals 14 residues. In germline, CDR1 is DFQATT, CDR2 SNEGSKA (reference sequence). Deletions cut 1 base from V and 2 bases from J, with 11 bases between. The CDR3 reads CSARGGLTNYGYTF. The CDR3 DNA reads as TGCAGTGCTAGAGGGGGACTAACCAACTATGGCTACACCTTC.

V and J are TRBV7-2 and TRBJ2-3; perhaps TRBD2 as D (5 bases). This CDR3 is built from 15 residues. Germline CDR1 reads SGHTA; CDR2 reads FQGNSA. Between the trimmed V and J ends, which lost 2 bases and 1 base, there was a span of 10 bases. The CDR3 reads CASSLLERRTDTQYF. CDR3 nucleotides: TGTGCCAGCAGCTTACTTGAGCGGCGCACAGATACGCAGTATTTT.